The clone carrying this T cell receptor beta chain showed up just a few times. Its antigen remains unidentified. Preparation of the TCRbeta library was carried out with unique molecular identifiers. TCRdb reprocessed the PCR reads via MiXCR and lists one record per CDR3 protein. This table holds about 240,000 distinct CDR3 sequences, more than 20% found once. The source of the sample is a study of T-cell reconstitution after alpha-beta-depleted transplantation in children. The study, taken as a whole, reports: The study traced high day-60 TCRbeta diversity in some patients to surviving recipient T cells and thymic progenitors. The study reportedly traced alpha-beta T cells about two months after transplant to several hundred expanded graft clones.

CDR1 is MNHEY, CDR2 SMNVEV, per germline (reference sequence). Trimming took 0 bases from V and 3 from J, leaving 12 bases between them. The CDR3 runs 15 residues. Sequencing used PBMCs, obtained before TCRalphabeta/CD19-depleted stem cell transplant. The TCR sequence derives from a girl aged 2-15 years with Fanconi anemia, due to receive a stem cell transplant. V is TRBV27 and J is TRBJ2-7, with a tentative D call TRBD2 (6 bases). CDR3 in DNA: TGTGCCAGCAGTTTATCCCCCGGACTAAACTACGAGCAGTACTTC. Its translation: CASSLSPGLNYEQYF.